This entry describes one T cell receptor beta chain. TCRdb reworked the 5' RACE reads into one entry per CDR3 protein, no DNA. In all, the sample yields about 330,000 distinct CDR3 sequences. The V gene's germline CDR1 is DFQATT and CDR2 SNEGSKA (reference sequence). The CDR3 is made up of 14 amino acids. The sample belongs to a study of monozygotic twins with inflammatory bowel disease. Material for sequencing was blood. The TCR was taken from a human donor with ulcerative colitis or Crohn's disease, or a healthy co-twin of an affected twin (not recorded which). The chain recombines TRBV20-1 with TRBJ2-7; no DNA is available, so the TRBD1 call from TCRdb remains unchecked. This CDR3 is CSARSGQSTYEQYF.